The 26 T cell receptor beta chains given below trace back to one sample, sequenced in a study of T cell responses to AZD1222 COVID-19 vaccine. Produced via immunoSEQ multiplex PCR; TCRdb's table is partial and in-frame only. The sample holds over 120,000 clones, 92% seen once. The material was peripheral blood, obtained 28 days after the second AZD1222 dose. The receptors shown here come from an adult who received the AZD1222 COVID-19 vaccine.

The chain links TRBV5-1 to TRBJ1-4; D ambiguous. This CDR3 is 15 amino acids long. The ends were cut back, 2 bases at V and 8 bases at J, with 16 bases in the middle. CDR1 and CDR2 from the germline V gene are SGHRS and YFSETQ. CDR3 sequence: CASSLGGRFGEKLFF. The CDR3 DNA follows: TGCGCCAGCAGCTTAGGAGGGCGGTTTGGCGAAAAACTGTTTTTT. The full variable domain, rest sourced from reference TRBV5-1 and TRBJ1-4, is KAGVTQTPRYLIKTRGQQVTLSCSPISGHRSVSWYQQTPGQGLQFLFEYFSETQRNKGNFPGRFSGRQFSNSRSEMNVSTLELGDSALYLCASSLGGRFGEKLFFGSGTQLSVL.

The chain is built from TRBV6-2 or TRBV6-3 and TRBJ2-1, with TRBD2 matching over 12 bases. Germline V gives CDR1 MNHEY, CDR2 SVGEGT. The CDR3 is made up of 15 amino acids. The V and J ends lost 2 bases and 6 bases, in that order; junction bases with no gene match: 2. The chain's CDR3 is CASSYRTSGTNEQFF. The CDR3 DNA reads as TGTGCCAGCAGTTACAGGACTAGCGGGACCAATGAGCAGTTCTTC.

Written as DNA, the CDR3 is TGTGCCAGCAGTCGACCGGGACAGGGTAATAAAGCTTTCTTT. Encoded protein: CASSRPGQGNKAFF. J is TRBJ1-1 and V is TRBV28; 9 bases map to TRBD1. J lost 9 bases, V lost 5 bases, and 10 bases had no gene match. The CDR3 extends over 14 amino acids. The V gene's germline CDR1 is MDHEN and CDR2 SYDVKM.

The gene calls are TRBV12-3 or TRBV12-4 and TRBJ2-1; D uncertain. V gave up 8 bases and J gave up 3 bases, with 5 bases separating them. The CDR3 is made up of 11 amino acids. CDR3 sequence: CASGYYNEQFF. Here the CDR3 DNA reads TGTGCCAGCGGGTACTACAATGAGCAGTTCTTC.

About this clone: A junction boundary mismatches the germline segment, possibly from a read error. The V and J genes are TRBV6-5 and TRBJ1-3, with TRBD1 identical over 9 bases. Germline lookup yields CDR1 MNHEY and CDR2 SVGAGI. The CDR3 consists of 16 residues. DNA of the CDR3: TGTGCCGGCAGTTACACGGGACAGGGAGCTGGAAACACCATATATTTT. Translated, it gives CAGSYTGQGAGNTIYF.

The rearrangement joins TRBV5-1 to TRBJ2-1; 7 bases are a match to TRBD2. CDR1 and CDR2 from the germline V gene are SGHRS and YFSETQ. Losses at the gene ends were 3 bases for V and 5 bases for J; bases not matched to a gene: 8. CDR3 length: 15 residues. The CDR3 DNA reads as TGCGCCAGCAGCTCCCGCCCAGCGGGGAACAATGAGCAGTTCTTC. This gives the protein CASSSRPAGNNEQFF.

The CDR3 loop is CATSRESTSGVPQFF. The CDR3 DNA reads TGTGCCACCAGCAGAGAAAGTACTAGCGGGGTACCACAGTTCTTC. This chain uses TRBV15 with TRBJ2-1; TRBD2 aligns across 10 bases. After removal of 0 bases from V and 13 bases from J, the junction contained 9 bases not matched to a gene. This CDR3 has 15 residues. The V gene's germline CDR1 is LNHNV and CDR2 YYDKDF (reference sequence).

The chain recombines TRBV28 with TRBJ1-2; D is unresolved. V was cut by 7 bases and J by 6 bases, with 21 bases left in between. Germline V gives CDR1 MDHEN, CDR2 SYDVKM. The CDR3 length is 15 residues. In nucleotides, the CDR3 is TGTGCCAGCACGGCAACTTACGCTCGCTCACATGGCTACACCTTC. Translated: CASTATYARSHGYTF.

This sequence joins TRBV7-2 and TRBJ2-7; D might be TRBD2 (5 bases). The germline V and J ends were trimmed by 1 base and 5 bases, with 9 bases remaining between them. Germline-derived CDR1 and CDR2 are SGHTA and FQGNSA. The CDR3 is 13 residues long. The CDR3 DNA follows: TGTGCCAGCAGCTTAGATTTGCGGGACGAGCAGTACTTC. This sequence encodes CASSLDLRDEQYF.

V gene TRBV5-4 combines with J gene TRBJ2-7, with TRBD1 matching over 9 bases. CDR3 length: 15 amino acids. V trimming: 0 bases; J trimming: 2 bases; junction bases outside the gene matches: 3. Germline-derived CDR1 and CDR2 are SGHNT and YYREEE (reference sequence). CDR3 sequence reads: CASSLVGQGAYEQYF. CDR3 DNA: TGTGCCAGCAGCTTGGTGGGACAGGGCGCCTACGAGCAGTACTTC.

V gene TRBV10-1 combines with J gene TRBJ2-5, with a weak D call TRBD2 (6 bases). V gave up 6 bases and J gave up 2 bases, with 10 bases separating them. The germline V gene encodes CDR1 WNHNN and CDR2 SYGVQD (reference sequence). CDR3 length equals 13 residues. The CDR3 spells CASSPGGQETQYF. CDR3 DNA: TGCGCCAGCAGCCCCGGGGGACAAGAGACCCAGTACTTC.

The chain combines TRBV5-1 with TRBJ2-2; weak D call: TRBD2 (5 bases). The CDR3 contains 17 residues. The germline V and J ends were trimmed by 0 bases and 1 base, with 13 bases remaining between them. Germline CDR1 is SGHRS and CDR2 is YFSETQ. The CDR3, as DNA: TGCGCCAGCAGCTTGGCCGGGCGCGGGCAGAACACCGGGGAGCTGTTTTTT. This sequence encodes CASSLAGRGQNTGELFF.

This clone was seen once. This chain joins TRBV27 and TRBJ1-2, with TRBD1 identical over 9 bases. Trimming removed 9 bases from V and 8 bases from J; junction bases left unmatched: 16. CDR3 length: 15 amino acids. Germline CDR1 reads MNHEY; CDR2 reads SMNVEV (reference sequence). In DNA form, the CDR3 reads TGTGCCAGTGCGGGACAGGGAAACTCGGTAGGCGGCTACACCTTC. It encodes CASAGQGNSVGGYTF.

CDR3 coding DNA: TGTGCCAGCTCACCAGGAGCAGGGTCCTACGAGCAGTACTTC. Amino acids: CASSPGAGSYEQYF. This chain links TRBV18 with TRBJ2-7; D is perhaps TRBD1 (5 bases). V lost 2 bases and J lost 1, with 9 bases in between. Germline lookup yields CDR1 KGHSH and CDR2 LQKENI. The CDR3 contains 14 residues. Full variable domain (rest looked up from reference TRBV18 and TRBJ2-7): NAGVMQNPRHLVRRRGQEARLRCSPMKGHSHVYWYRQLPEEGLKFMVYLQKENIIDESGMPKERFSAEFPKEGPSILRIQQVVRGDSAAYFCASSPGAGSYEQYFGPGTRLTVT.

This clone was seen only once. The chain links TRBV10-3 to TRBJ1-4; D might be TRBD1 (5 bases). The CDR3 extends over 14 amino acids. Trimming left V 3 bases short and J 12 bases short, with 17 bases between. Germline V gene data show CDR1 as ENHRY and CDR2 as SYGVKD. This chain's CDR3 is CAISDREDGGELFF. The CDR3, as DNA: TGTGCCATCAGTGACAGGGAGGACGGTGGGGAACTGTTTTTT.

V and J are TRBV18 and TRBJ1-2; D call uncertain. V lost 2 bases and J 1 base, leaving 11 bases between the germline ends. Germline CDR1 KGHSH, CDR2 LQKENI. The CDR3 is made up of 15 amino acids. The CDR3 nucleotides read TGTGCCAGCTCACCAAGGAGTGAGTTTAACTATGGCTACACCTTC. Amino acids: CASSPRSEFNYGYTF. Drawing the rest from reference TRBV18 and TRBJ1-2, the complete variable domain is NAGVMQNPRHLVRRRGQEARLRCSPMKGHSHVYWYRQLPEEGLKFMVYLQKENIIDESGMPKERFSAEFPKEGPSILRIQQVVRGDSAAYFCASSPRSEFNYGYTFGSGTRLTVV.

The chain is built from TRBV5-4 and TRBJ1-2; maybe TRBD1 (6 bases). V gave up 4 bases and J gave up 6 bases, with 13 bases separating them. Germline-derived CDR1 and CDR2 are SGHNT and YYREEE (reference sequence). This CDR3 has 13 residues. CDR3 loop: CASSQRQADGYTF. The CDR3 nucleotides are TGTGCCAGCAGCCAACGACAGGCGGATGGCTACACCTTC.

CDR3 coding DNA: TGCGCCAGCAGGGGCTTCAGGGGGCATGAGTCTTTCTTT. Translation: CASRGFRGHESFF. The chain employs TRBV23-1 and TRBJ1-1, with 8 bases aligning to TRBD1. TRBV23-1 is assigned to the ORF class and has an uncertain function. Unmatched junction bases numbered 12, after V lost 6 bases and J lost 12 bases. CDR3 size: 13 residues.

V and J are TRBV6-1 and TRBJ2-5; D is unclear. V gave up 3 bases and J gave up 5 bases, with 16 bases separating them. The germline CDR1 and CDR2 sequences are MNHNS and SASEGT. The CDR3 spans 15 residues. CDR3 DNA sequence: TGTGCCAGCAGTGAGAGTGCTACCGGTAGGGAGACCCAGTACTTC. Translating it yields CASSESATGRETQYF.

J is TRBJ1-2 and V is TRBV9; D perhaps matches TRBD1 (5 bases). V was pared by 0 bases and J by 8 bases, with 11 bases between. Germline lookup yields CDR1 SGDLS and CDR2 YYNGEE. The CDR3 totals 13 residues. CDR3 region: CASSVVGGSGYTF. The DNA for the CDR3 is TGTGCCAGCAGCGTAGTGGGGGGGTCCGGCTACACCTTC.

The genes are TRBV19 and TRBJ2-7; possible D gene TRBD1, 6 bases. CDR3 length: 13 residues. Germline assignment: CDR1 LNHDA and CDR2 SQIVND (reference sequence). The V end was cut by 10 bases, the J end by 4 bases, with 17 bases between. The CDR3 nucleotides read TGTGCCACCGCCGGGACACCTTTTTACGAGCAGTACTTC. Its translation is CATAGTPFYEQYF. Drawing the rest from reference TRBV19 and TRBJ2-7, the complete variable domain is DGGITQSPKYLFRKEGQNVTLSCEQNLNHDAMYWYRQDPGQGLRLIYYSQIVNDFQKGDIAEGYSVSREKKESFPLTVTSAQKNPTAFYLCATAGTPFYEQYFGPGTRLTVT.

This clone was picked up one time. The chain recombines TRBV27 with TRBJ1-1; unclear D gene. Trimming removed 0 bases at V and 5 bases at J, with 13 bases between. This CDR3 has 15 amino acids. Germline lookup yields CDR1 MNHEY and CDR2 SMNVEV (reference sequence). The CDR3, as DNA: TGTGCCAGCAGTTTATCCACCACACGGAGAACTGAAGCTTTCTTT. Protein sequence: CASSLSTTRRTEAFF.

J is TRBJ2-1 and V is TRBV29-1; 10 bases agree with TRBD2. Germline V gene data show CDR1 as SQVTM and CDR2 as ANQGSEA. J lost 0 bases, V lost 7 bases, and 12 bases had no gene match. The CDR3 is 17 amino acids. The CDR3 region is CSAKPGLAIGSYNEQFF. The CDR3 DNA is TGCAGCGCAAAGCCGGGACTAGCGATAGGCTCCTACAATGAGCAGTTCTTC.

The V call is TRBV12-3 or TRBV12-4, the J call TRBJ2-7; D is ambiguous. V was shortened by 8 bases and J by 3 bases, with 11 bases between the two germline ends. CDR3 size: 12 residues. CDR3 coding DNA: TGTGCCAGCTCGGGCCCTATCTACGAGCAGTACTTC. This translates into CASSGPIYEQYF.

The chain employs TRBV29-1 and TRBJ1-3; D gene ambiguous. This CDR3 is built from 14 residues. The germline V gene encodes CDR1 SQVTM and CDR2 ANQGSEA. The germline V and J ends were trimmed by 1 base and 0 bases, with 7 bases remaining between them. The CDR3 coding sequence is TGCAGCGTTGAAGGGGCAGACTCTGGAAACACCATATATTTT. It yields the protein CSVEGADSGNTIYF.

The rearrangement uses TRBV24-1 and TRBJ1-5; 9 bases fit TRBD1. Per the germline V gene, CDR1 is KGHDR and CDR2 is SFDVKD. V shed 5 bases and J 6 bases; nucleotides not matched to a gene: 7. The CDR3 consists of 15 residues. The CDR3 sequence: CATSAGTGQSQPQHF. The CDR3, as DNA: TGTGCCACCAGTGCCGGGACAGGGCAAAGTCAGCCCCAGCATTTT.